This TCR beta chain was captured in a study of T cell responses to AZD1222 COVID-19 vaccine. As for the study in general: Second doses were pooled across both intervals (about 4 or about 12 weeks).

Profiled with immunoSEQ multiplex PCR; TCRdb holds only in-frame clones, not every one. This repertoire shows about 140,000 clones, approximately 92% found once; its top ten account for roughly 5%. Germline V lookup: CDR1 SGHTA, CDR2 FQGNSA. With 5 bases clipped from V and 1 base from J, the junction kept 2 bases outside the gene matches. The CDR3 is 15 amino acids. About this clone itself: The target antigen is unknown.

Study observations and caveats: The donor cohort was predominantly white British with a female majority, and clonal diversity may have been underestimated. Repertoire sampling occurred only after the peak T cell response. Just 5 or 6 AZD1222 recipients tested seropositive at baseline.

The source material was peripheral blood, sampled on day 0 of AZD1222 vaccination. The sequence came from an adult in good health. The chain uses TRBV7-2 and TRBJ1-5; the match to TRBD1 covers 10 bases. CDR3 nucleotide sequence: TGTGCCAGCAGCAGGGACAGGGGAAGCAATCAGCCCCAGCATTTT. Encoded protein: CASSRDRGSNQPQHF. The whole variable domain, remainder taken from reference TRBV7-2 and TRBJ1-5, is GAGVSQSPSNKVTEKGKDVELRCDPISGHTALYWYRQSLGQGLEFLIYFQGNSAPDKSGLPSDRFSAERTGGSVSTLTIQRTQQEDSAVYLCASSRDRGSNQPQHFGDGTRLSIL.